One sample yielded the 5 T cell receptor beta chains listed below, sequenced in a study of T cells in Graves' hyperthyroidism and ophthalmopathy. TCR beta CDR3 regions were amplified from RNA transcripts. The HTBI primer set was used in a first-round RT-PCR of the TCR CDR3. Each CDR3 protein gets one entry after TCRdb re-called the multiplex PCR reads with MiXCR. The sample lists approximately 600,000 distinct CDR3 sequences; roughly 15% were seen once. The sequenced material came from blood. The receptors derive from a woman under 40 with Graves' hyperthyroidism.

In this sample, this clonotype turned up many times. The V and J genes are TRBV7-2 and TRBJ2-7; 7 nucleotides agree with TRBD2. This CDR3 has 12 amino acids. With V trimmed by 2 bases and J by 6 bases, 1 base remained unmatched. Germline V gene lookup returns CDR1 SGHTA and CDR2 FQGNSA. Here the CDR3 DNA reads TGTGCCAGCAGCTTACTAGCGGCCGAGCAGTACTTC. Residues: CASSLLAAEQYF. The complete variable domain, with remaining parts taken from reference TRBV7-2 and TRBJ2-7, reads GAGVSQSPSNKVTEKGKDVELRCDPISGHTALYWYRQSLGQGLEFLIYFQGNSAPDKSGLPSDRFSAERTGGSVSTLTIQRTQQEDSAVYLCASSLLAAEQYFGPGTRLTVT.

The rearrangement uses TRBV5-1 and TRBJ2-1; no clear D. V lost 4 bases, J lost 12 bases, and 14 bases lay in between. The CDR3 totals 12 residues. Germline V gives CDR1 SGHRS, CDR2 YFSETQ. CDR3 nucleotide sequence: TGCGCCAGCAGCCCCCAAGGGTCGGGGCAGTTCTTC. Translation gives CASSPQGSGQFF.

This clonotype appeared many times. The gene calls are TRBV7-2 and TRBJ2-1, with D maybe TRBD2 (6 bases). V lost 4 bases, J lost 4 bases, and 17 bases lay in between. There are 16 residues in the CDR3. In germline, CDR1 is SGHTA, CDR2 FQGNSA. The CDR3 coding sequence is TGTGCCAGCAGCTCTCCCGTCGCTAGCGCGTACAATGAGCAGTTCTTC. Translation: CASSSPVASAYNEQFF.

This clonotype was picked up many times. The chain carries TRBV11-3 and TRBJ2-3; 7 positions match TRBD1. CDR3 size: 16 residues. With V trimmed by 0 bases and J by 6 bases, 9 bases remained unmatched. CDR1 is SGHNT, CDR2 YENEEA, per germline. CDR3 residues: CASSLDPTGSLDTQYF. CDR3 nucleotide sequence: TGTGCCAGCAGCTTAGACCCGACAGGGTCCTTGGATACGCAGTATTTT.

This clonotype was recorded at least ten times. The chain has TRBV7-3 and TRBJ2-3; D is possibly TRBD1 or TRBD2 (7 bases each). Germline V CDR1 and CDR2: SGHTA, FQGTGA. The CDR3 runs 16 residues. V gave up 5 bases and J gave up 0 bases, with 15 bases separating them. The CDR3 DNA reads as TGTGCCAGCAGCGCCCGACAGGGAGGGAGCACAGATACGCAGTATTTT. It yields the protein CASSARQGGSTDTQYF.